This T cell receptor (beta chain) originates from a study of cytotoxic CD8 clonotypes in ibrutinib-treated CLL. Whole-study context: IGHV unmutated about 17; relapsed/refractory about 10; treatment-naive about 15.

Comment on this clone: Its matching antigen is unknown. The sample carries other DNA sequences with the same CDR3.

Using immunoSEQ multiplex PCR, the repertoire was profiled, and TCRdb retains in-frame clones only, with some absent. The table shows 110,000 to 150,000 clones, with about three quarters occurring only once. Broader study findings: Sustained-remission and progressing patients' sampling times differed.

Trimming removed 0 bases at V and 5 bases at J, with 5 bases between. Germline assignment: CDR1 GTSNPN and CDR2 SVGIG (reference sequence). This CDR3 is 11 amino acids long. The TCR originated in a human donor with chronic lymphocytic leukemia. The sample here was PBMCs, taken after 24 months of ibrutinib treatment. The V call is TRBV30, the J call TRBJ2-7; D not certain. The DNA of the CDR3 is TGTGCCTGGAGTGTAGGTGACGAGCAGTACTTC. Translated: CAWSVGDEQYF.